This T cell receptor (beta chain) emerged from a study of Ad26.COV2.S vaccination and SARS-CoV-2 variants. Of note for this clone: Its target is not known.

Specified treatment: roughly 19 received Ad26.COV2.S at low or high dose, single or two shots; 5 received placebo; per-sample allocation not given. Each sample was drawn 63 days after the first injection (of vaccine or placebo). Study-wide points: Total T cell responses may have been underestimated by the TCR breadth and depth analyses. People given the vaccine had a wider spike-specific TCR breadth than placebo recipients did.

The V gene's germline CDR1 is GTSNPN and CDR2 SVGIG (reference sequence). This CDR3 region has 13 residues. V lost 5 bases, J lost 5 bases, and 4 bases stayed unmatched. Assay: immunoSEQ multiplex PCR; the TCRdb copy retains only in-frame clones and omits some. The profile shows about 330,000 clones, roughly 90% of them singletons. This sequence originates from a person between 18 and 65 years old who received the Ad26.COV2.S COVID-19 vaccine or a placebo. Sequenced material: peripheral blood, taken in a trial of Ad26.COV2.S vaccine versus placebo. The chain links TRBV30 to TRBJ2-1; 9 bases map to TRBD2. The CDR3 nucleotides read TGTGCCTGGGAAGCGGGAGGAGACAATGAGCAGTTCTTC. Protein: CAWEAGGDNEQFF. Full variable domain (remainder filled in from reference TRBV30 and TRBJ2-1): SQTIHQWPATLVQPVGSPLSLECTVEGTSNPNLYWYRQAAGRGLQLLFYSVGIGQISSEVPQNLSASRPQDRQFILSSKKLLLSDSGFYLCAWEAGGDNEQFFGPGTRLTVL.